Listed below are T cell receptor beta chains from one sample, sequenced in a study of cytomegalovirus exposure and HLA in healthy donors. Sequenced by immunoSEQ multiplex PCR; TCRdb stores in-frame clones only, minus some. The table has approximately 190,000 clones, 84% seen once. Sequenced input: PBMCs. All receptors come from a woman aged 50 to 65 in good health and CMV-seropositive. The CDR3 runs from the conserved cysteine through the conserved F or W. The D gene is left open where the match is weak. A row's size may be missing; if present it is once, few, many or a size class.

-	-	TRBV6-6	TRBJ2-1	TGTGCCAGCCAAGGGGGTAATGAGCAGTTCTTC	CASQGGNEQFF
-	-	TRBV5-4	TRBJ1-5	TGTGCCAGCAGCTTGGGCGTTGTGGGCAATCAGCCCCAGCATTTT	CASSLGVVGNQPQHF
-	-	TRBV7-9	TRBJ1-2	TGTGCCAGCAGCCCCCCGGCGGGTTATGGCTACACCTTC	CASSPPAGYGYTF
-	-	TRBV9	TRBJ2-3	TGTGCCAGCACTTTTAGCCCTGGCACAGATACGCAGTATTTT	CASTFSPGTDTQYF
-	-	TRBV7-6	TRBJ2-5	TGTGCCAGCAGCTTGCGAGGAGAGACCCAGTACTTC	CASSLRGETQYF
-	-	TRBV2	TRBJ2-7	TGTGCCAGCAAGGGAGAGTCTAGGTACGAGCAGTACTTC	CASKGESRYEQYF
-	-	TRBV10-3	TRBJ1-1	TGTGCCATCAGTGAGTCGGAGGGAGGGAGAGGGACTGAAGCTTTCTTT	CAISESEGGRGTEAFF
-	-	TRBV21-1	TRBJ2-7	TGTGCCAGCAGCAAAGGCTCGGGACAGGGGCGAAGCGACGAGCAGTACTTC	CASSKGSGQGRSDEQYF
-	-	TRBV7-9	TRBJ2-7	TGTGCCAGCAGCGCGACTTACGAGCAGTACTTC	CASSATYEQYF
-	TRBD1	TRBV30	TRBJ1-4	TGTGCCTGGAGTGTAGGACAGGGCGGTGAAAAACTGTTTTTT	CAWSVGQGGEKLFF
-	TRBD1	TRBV19	TRBJ1-2	TGTGCCAGTAGCCAAAACGACAGGGAGCTATATGGCTACACCTTC	CASSQNDRELYGYTF
-	-	TRBV9	TRBJ1-1	TGTGCCAGCAGCGTAAGGGAGGGACTGAACACTGAAGCTTTCTTT	CASSVREGLNTEAFF
-	-	TRBV19	TRBJ2-1	TGTGCCAGTAGTATCCTACAGGGATTCTACAATGAGCAGTTCTTC	CASSILQGFYNEQFF
-	TRBD1	TRBV18	TRBJ1-1	TGTGCCAGCTCAACAGGGGAGAACACTGAAGCTTTCTTT	CASSTGENTEAFF
-	TRBD1	TRBV4-1	TRBJ1-4	TGTGCCAGCAGCCAAGGACAGGGTCAACTGTTTTTT	CASSQGQGQLFF
-	-	TRBV2	TRBJ1-1	TGTGCCAGCAGTTACACGAACACTGAAGCTTTCTTT	CASSYTNTEAFF
-	-	TRBV28	TRBJ1-1	TGTGCCAGCAGTCAACCGGACACTGAAGCTTTCTTT	CASSQPDTEAFF
-	-	TRBV6-5	TRBJ2-1	TGTGCCAGCAACCCAGGGTTCCCCTACAATGAGCAGTTCTTC	CASNPGFPYNEQFF
few	TRBD1	TRBV23-1	TRBJ1-2	TGCGCCAGCAAGGGACAGGGGGTACCTGGAGGCTATGGCTACACCTTC	CASKGQGVPGGYGYTF
-	-	TRBV4-2	TRBJ2-3	TGTGCCAGCGGTCTCGGGAGGGGGGCAGGGGGGGATACGCAGTATTTT	CASGLGRGAGGDTQYF
-	TRBD1	TRBV19	TRBJ2-3	TGTGCCAGTAGACGTCCGGGACAGGGCACAGATACGCAGTATTTT	CASRRPGQGTDTQYF
-	-	TRBV18	TRBJ2-5	TGTGCCAGCTCATCAGACATTCCTTACTTC	CASSSDIPYF
-	-	TRBV7-8	TRBJ1-6	TGTGCCAGCAATCAGGGCCCAAATTCACCCCTCCACTTT	CASNQGPNSPLHF
-	TRBD2	TRBV6-5	TRBJ2-1	TGTGCCAGCAGTTACTGGGGCGGGGGTTCCCATGAGCAGTTCTTC	CASSYWGGGSHEQFF
few	-	TRBV27	TRBJ2-3	TGTGCCAGCAGTCCTCGGGCAGGGAACACAGATACGCAGTATTTT	CASSPRAGNTDTQYF
-	-	TRBV6-1	TRBJ2-7	TGTGCCAGCAGTCAGCAGGGTGAGTCCTACGAGCAGTACTTC	CASSQQGESYEQYF
-	TRBD1	TRBV7-9	TRBJ2-5	TGTGCCAGCAGCTTCCCGGGACAGGGGGAGACCCAGTACTTC	CASSFPGQGETQYF
-	-	TRBV6-5	TRBJ2-5	TGTGCCAGCAGTACCCAGGGGTACGAGACCCAGTACTTC	CASSTQGYETQYF
-	-	TRBV28	TRBJ1-2	TGTGCCAGCAGTTTTTTAACTTATGGCTACACCTTC	CASSFLTYGYTF
few	-	TRBV2	TRBJ2-5	TGTGCCAGCAGTGAACAGGGGCAGAATCTTGAGACCCAGTACTTC	CASSEQGQNLETQYF
-	-	TRBV7-6	TRBJ2-1	TGTGCCAGCAGCTACGATGATAGGGAGTTCAATGAGCAGTTCTTC	CASSYDDREFNEQFF
-	TRBD1	TRBV5-1	TRBJ1-4	TGCGCCAGCAGCCTCAGACAGGGATCCTCCCTAGGGGAAAAACTGTTTTTT	CASSLRQGSSLGEKLFF